This is a list of T cell receptor beta chains from one sample in a study of blood T cell repertoires in COVID-19. The repertoire was sequenced with immunoSEQ multiplex PCR; TCRdb's copy has only in-frame clones and lacks some. The top ten clones hold about 2.9% of a sample with around 270,000 clones, 75% to 90% of them seen once. The material sequenced was PBMCs or T cells enriched from blood (not recorded which). The receptor source for this set is a woman aged 40 to 55 who had been exposed to COVID-19. The CDR3 runs from the conserved cysteine through the conserved F or W. D genes are given only for firm matches. Some rows have no size entry. The others give once, few or many, or a class for an expanded clone.

CASSERGYGYTF | TGTGCCAGCAGTGAGAGAGGCTATGGCTACACCTTC | NA | TRBJ1-2 | TRBV6-2/TRBV6-3 | NA
CASGQAQPQHF | TGTGCCAGCGGGCAGGCTCAGCCCCAGCATTTT | NA | TRBJ1-5 | TRBV6-6 | NA
CASREGTTQYF | TGTGCCAGCAGGGAGGGGACTACGCAGTATTTT | NA | TRBJ2-3 | TRBV12-3/TRBV12-4 | NA
CATRGRSTEAFF | TGTGCCACCAGGGGGCGCAGCACTGAAGCTTTCTTT | few | TRBJ1-1 | TRBV27 | TRBD1
CAKTRGLENYGYTF | TGTGCCAAAACCCGGGGGTTGGAAAACTATGGCTACACCTTC | NA | TRBJ1-2 | TRBV30 | NA
CAWDRGQGLNYGYTF | TGTGCCTGGGACCGAGGCCAGGGTTTGAACTATGGCTACACCTTC | NA | TRBJ1-2 | TRBV30 | NA
CATTTGFSTDTQYF | TGTGCCACGACTACGGGATTTAGCACAGATACGCAGTATTTT | NA | TRBJ2-3 | TRBV7-6 | NA
CASRGRTGFNYGYTF | TGTGCCAGCAGGGGCAGGACAGGCTTTAACTATGGCTACACCTTC | NA | TRBJ1-2 | TRBV7-8 | TRBD1
CASSFSTTTEKLFF | TGTGCCAGCAGCTTCTCAACAACAACGGAAAAACTGTTTTTT | NA | TRBJ1-4 | TRBV5-1 | NA
CASSQGPPKGYTF | TGTGCCAGCAGCCAAGGGCCCCCCAAGGGCTACACCTTC | NA | TRBJ1-2 | TRBV3-1/TRBV3-2 | NA
CASSEAAFYGYTF | TGTGCCAGCAGTGAAGCGGCCTTCTATGGCTACACCTTC | NA | TRBJ1-2 | TRBV2 | NA
CASSRAGTEYGYTF | TGTGCCAGCAGCCGGGCCGGGACAGAGTATGGCTACACCTTC | NA | TRBJ1-2 | TRBV2 | TRBD1
CASSIDLGRGGETQYF | TGTGCCAGTAGTATAGATCTAGGCAGGGGCGGGGAGACCCAGTACTTC | once | TRBJ2-5 | TRBV19 | NA
CASSSSLDRGTGANVLTF | TGTGCCAGCAGCTCCTCCTTGGACAGGGGTACTGGGGCCAACGTCCTGACTTTC | NA | TRBJ2-6 | TRBV5-4 | TRBD1
CASSVGQLGGYTF | TGTGCCAGCAGTGTGGGACAGCTAGGGGGCTACACCTTC | NA | TRBJ1-2 | TRBV25-1 | TRBD1
CASSDRDLGSPLHF | TGTGCCAGCAGCGACAGGGATTTGGGTTCACCCCTCCACTTT | NA | TRBJ1-6 | TRBV6-5 | TRBD1
CASHPGQANQPQHF | TGTGCCAGCCACCCTGGACAGGCCAATCAGCCCCAGCATTTT | once | TRBJ1-5 | TRBV19 | TRBD1
CASSDRGINTEAFF | TGTGCCAGCTCTGACAGGGGTATTAACACTGAAGCTTTCTTT | NA | TRBJ1-1 | TRBV6-5 | TRBD1
CASKTAYNSPLHF | TGCGCCAGCAAGACAGCATATAATTCACCCCTCCACTTT | NA | TRBJ1-6 | TRBV5-1 | NA
CATSREGGVYTF | TGTGCCACCAGCAGAGAGGGGGGTGTTTACACCTTC | NA | TRBJ1-2 | TRBV15 | NA
CASSTRLRGTTEAFF | TGTGCCAGCAGCACTCGACTCAGGGGTACCACTGAAGCTTTCTTT | few | TRBJ1-1 | TRBV5-4 | NA
CASRSGTGASYEQYF | TGTGCCAGCAGGTCCGGGACAGGAGCCTCCTACGAGCAGTACTTC | NA | TRBJ2-7 | TRBV7-3 | TRBD1
CASRMTGVGNQPQHF | TGTGCCAGCAGAATGACAGGCGTTGGCAATCAGCCCCAGCATTTT | NA | TRBJ1-5 | TRBV6-5 | NA
CASSPDRGNQPQHF | TGTGCCAGCTCACCCGACAGGGGCAATCAGCCCCAGCATTTT | NA | TRBJ1-5 | TRBV18 | TRBD1
CASSIVHGGTGANVLTF | TGTGCCAGTAGTATAGTACACGGGGGGACTGGGGCCAACGTCCTGACTTTC | NA | TRBJ2-6 | TRBV19 | TRBD2
CASSQEILNTEAFF | TGTGCCAGCAGCCAGGAGATTTTGAACACTGAAGCTTTCTTT | NA | TRBJ1-1 | TRBV3-1/TRBV3-2 | NA
CASSPQAGPYNEQFF | TGTGCCAGCAGCCCCCAGGCGGGACCTTACAATGAGCAGTTCTTC | NA | TRBJ2-1 | TRBV7-2 | NA
CASSPIAEGLAEQYF | TGTGCCAGCTCACCTATAGCGGAGGGTCTAGCCGAGCAGTACTTC | once | TRBJ2-7 | TRBV18 | NA
CASSLVSGVGNQPQHF | TGTGCCAGCAGCTTAGTTTCAGGGGTGGGCAATCAGCCCCAGCATTTT | NA | TRBJ1-5 | TRBV7-9 | NA
CATSDSGRDYTF | TGTGCCACCAGTGATTCAGGCAGGGACTACACCTTC | NA | TRBJ1-2 | TRBV24-1 | NA
CATRRGGPGNQPQHF | TGTGCCACCAGGCGTGGGGGCCCGGGCAATCAGCCCCAGCATTTT | NA | TRBJ1-5 | TRBV15 | NA
CASSSTSLEVFSGPFF | TGTGCCAGCAGCTCCACTAGCTTGGAAGTATTTTCGGGTCCTTTCTTC | NA | TRBJ2-1 | TRBV7-2 | NA
CASSPGGETEAFF | TGTGCCAGCAGCCCAGGGGGTGAGACTGAAGCTTTCTTT | NA | TRBJ1-1 | TRBV7-6 | TRBD1
CACTPGIRRNISNQPQHF | TGTGCCTGCACCCCGGGTATAAGGCGGAACATTAGCAATCAGCCCCAGCATTTT | once | TRBJ1-5 | TRBV30 | NA
CATTGTSGRAGFRWQFF | TGTGCCACCACCGGGACTAGCGGGAGGGCCGGGTTCCGTTGGCAGTTCTTC | NA | TRBJ2-1 | TRBV2 | TRBD2
CASSESSRASTEAFF | TGCGCCAGCAGTGAGTCGAGCAGGGCTTCGACTGAAGCTTTCTTT | NA | TRBJ1-1 | TRBV10-2 | NA
CASSASLSVYNEQFF | TGTGCCAGCAGCGCTTCGTTGAGTGTTTACAATGAGCAGTTCTTC | NA | TRBJ2-1 | TRBV7-7 | NA
CASSNPTGEKLFF | TGTGCCAGCAGCAACCCCACAGGGGAAAAACTGTTTTTT | NA | TRBJ1-4 | TRBV9 | NA